Listed below are T cell receptor beta chains from one sample, sequenced in a study of radiotherapy plus CTLA-4 blockade in lung cancer. Data came from immunoSEQ multiplex PCR; TCRdb stores just in-frame clones and leaves some out. The sample yields some 100,000 clones, approximately 80% seen once. Sequencing was performed on peripheral blood, taken from a patient treated with radiotherapy plus ipilimumab. The source of these receptors is a human donor with non-small cell lung cancer who had a partial response to radiotherapy plus ipilimumab. CDR3s include the opening cysteine and the closing phenylalanine or tryptophan. Fields, in order: V gene, J gene, clone size, D gene, CDR3 protein, CDR3 DNA. D genes are given only for firm matches. Some rows mark clone size as missing; the rest say once, few, many or name a class of expanded clone.

v_gene: TRBV7-2; j_gene: TRBJ2-1; abundance: NA; d_gene: NA; CDR3aa: CASSSDYRDEQFF; CDR3nt: TGTGCCAGCAGCTCGGACTACCGGGATGAGCAGTTCTTC
v_gene: TRBV4-2; j_gene: TRBJ1-5; abundance: once; d_gene: NA; CDR3aa: CASSQVQGSNQPQHF; CDR3nt: TGTGCCAGCAGCCAAGTGCAGGGAAGTAATCAGCCCCAGCATTTT
v_gene: TRBV18; j_gene: TRBJ2-3; abundance: NA; d_gene: TRBD1; CDR3aa: CASSETGIDTQYF; CDR3nt: TGTGCCAGCTCAGAGACAGGGATAGATACGCAGTATTTT
v_gene: TRBV13; j_gene: TRBJ2-5; abundance: NA; d_gene: TRBD1; CDR3aa: CASSSRDRSQETQYF; CDR3nt: TGTGCCAGCAGCTCCCGGGACAGGAGTCAAGAGACCCAGTACTTC
v_gene: TRBV6-5; j_gene: TRBJ1-1; abundance: NA; d_gene: NA; CDR3aa: CASSWAGRDTEAFF; CDR3nt: TGTGCCAGCAGTTGGGCGGGGAGGGACACTGAAGCTTTCTTT
v_gene: TRBV18; j_gene: TRBJ1-1; abundance: NA; d_gene: TRBD1; CDR3aa: CASSQTGATEAFF; CDR3nt: TGTGCCAGCTCCCAGACAGGGGCCACTGAAGCTTTCTTT
v_gene: TRBV7-9; j_gene: TRBJ2-1; abundance: NA; d_gene: NA; CDR3aa: CASSSQASSSYNEQFF; CDR3nt: TGTGCCAGCAGCTCACAAGCGTCGAGCTCCTACAATGAGCAGTTCTTC
v_gene: TRBV4-2; j_gene: TRBJ1-1; abundance: NA; d_gene: NA; CDR3aa: CASSNRGSNTEAFF; CDR3nt: TGTGCCAGCAGCAACCGGGGGTCGAACACTGAAGCTTTCTTT
v_gene: TRBV10-1; j_gene: TRBJ1-2; abundance: few; d_gene: TRBD1; CDR3aa: CASSELQGGYGYTF; CDR3nt: TGCGCCAGCAGTGAGTTACAGGGGGGCTATGGCTACACCTTC
v_gene: TRBV4-2; j_gene: TRBJ2-1; abundance: NA; d_gene: TRBD2; CDR3aa: CASSPLYDRGRNNEQFF; CDR3nt: TGTGCCAGCAGCCCCCTTTACGACCGCGGGAGGAACAATGAGCAGTTCTTC
v_gene: TRBV7-9; j_gene: TRBJ2-5; abundance: few; d_gene: TRBD1; CDR3aa: CASSPTGMPLGEETQYF; CDR3nt: TGTGCCAGCAGCCCGACAGGGATGCCTCTAGGGGAAGAGACCCAGTACTTC
v_gene: TRBV6-1; j_gene: TRBJ1-2; abundance: NA; d_gene: TRBD1; CDR3aa: CASSPRQGRYGYTF; CDR3nt: TGTGCCAGCAGTCCCCGACAGGGACGGTATGGCTACACCTTC
v_gene: TRBV7-9; j_gene: TRBJ2-7; abundance: NA; d_gene: TRBD1; CDR3aa: CASSAPGTGNEQYF; CDR3nt: TGTGCCAGCAGCGCCCCCGGGACAGGAAACGAGCAGTACTTC
v_gene: TRBV10-3; j_gene: TRBJ2-3; abundance: NA; d_gene: NA; CDR3aa: CAIGTGGSQTSGSLPDTQYF; CDR3nt: TGTGCCATCGGGACAGGGGGCTCACAGACTAGCGGGAGCCTACCAGATACGCAGTATTTT
v_gene: TRBV28; j_gene: TRBJ2-7; abundance: NA; d_gene: NA; CDR3aa: CASSGGDRVWVSYEQYF; CDR3nt: TGTGCCAGCAGCGGGGGGGACAGGGTTTGGGTTTCCTACGAGCAGTACTTC
v_gene: TRBV27; j_gene: TRBJ1-2; abundance: once; d_gene: TRBD1; CDR3aa: CASSLQGAQGYTF; CDR3nt: TGTGCCAGCAGTCTACAGGGGGCGCAGGGCTACACCTTC
v_gene: TRBV5-1; j_gene: TRBJ2-3; abundance: NA; d_gene: TRBD2; CDR3aa: CASSLDGGSSIGTQYF; CDR3nt: TGCGCCAGCAGCTTGGACGGCGGGAGTTCCATAGGTACGCAGTATTTT
v_gene: TRBV28; j_gene: TRBJ2-5; abundance: NA; d_gene: NA; CDR3aa: CASSSYLVGLVTQYF; CDR3nt: TGTGCCAGCAGTTCCTACCTCGTCGGTTTGGTGACCCAGTACTTC
v_gene: TRBV6-1; j_gene: TRBJ2-7; abundance: NA; d_gene: NA; CDR3aa: CASSGELPYEQYF; CDR3nt: TGTGCCAGCAGTGGCGAGTTACCCTACGAGCAGTACTTC
v_gene: TRBV5-1; j_gene: TRBJ2-5; abundance: NA; d_gene: NA; CDR3aa: CASSLTGYQETQYF; CDR3nt: TGCGCCAGCAGCTTGACGGGGTACCAAGAGACCCAGTACTTC
v_gene: TRBV5-1; j_gene: TRBJ2-2; abundance: NA; d_gene: NA; CDR3aa: CASSLGYHTNTGELFF; CDR3nt: TGCGCCAGCAGCTTGGGTTACCACACGAACACCGGGGAGCTGTTTTTT
v_gene: TRBV6-5; j_gene: TRBJ2-7; abundance: NA; d_gene: TRBD2; CDR3aa: CASSASGRAGEQYF; CDR3nt: TGTGCCAGCAGCGCTAGCGGGAGGGCTGGCGAGCAGTACTTC
v_gene: TRBV28; j_gene: TRBJ2-6; abundance: few; d_gene: TRBD1; CDR3aa: CASGDRASGANVLTF; CDR3nt: TGTGCCAGCGGGGACAGGGCCTCTGGGGCCAACGTCCTGACTTTC
v_gene: TRBV16; j_gene: TRBJ1-5; abundance: NA; d_gene: NA; CDR3aa: CASSLRPGQSSNQPQHF; CDR3nt: TGTGCCAGCAGCCTACGCCCAGGACAGAGTAGCAATCAGCCCCAGCATTTT
v_gene: TRBV28; j_gene: TRBJ2-2; abundance: NA; d_gene: NA; CDR3aa: CASLDWSTGELFF; CDR3nt: TGTGCCAGCTTGGACTGGAGCACCGGGGAGCTGTTTTTT
v_gene: TRBV10-3; j_gene: TRBJ1-1; abundance: NA; d_gene: NA; CDR3aa: CAISESSSGAEKAFF; CDR3nt: TGTGCCATCAGTGAGTCGTCCAGTGGGGCAGAGAAAGCTTTCTTT
v_gene: TRBV28; j_gene: TRBJ2-7; abundance: NA; d_gene: TRBD1; CDR3aa: CASTYQTGDYEQYF; CDR3nt: TGTGCCAGCACTTACCAAACAGGGGATTACGAGCAGTACTTC
v_gene: TRBV2; j_gene: TRBJ2-7; abundance: NA; d_gene: TRBD1; CDR3aa: CASIPGQGAYEQYF; CDR3nt: TGTGCCAGCATCCCCGGACAGGGGGCCTACGAGCAGTACTTC
v_gene: TRBV2; j_gene: TRBJ2-7; abundance: NA; d_gene: TRBD2; CDR3aa: CASTPGTSGIGEQYF; CDR3nt: TGTGCCAGCACCCCCGGGACTAGCGGGATCGGTGAGCAGTACTTC
v_gene: TRBV27; j_gene: TRBJ1-6; abundance: NA; d_gene: TRBD1; CDR3aa: CASKSTWTGEGSPLHF; CDR3nt: TGTGCCAGCAAGTCAACATGGACAGGGGAGGGCTCACCCCTCCACTTT
v_gene: TRBV19; j_gene: TRBJ2-2; abundance: NA; d_gene: TRBD1; CDR3aa: CATRQGSAGELFF; CDR3nt: TGTGCCACTCGACAGGGATCGGCCGGGGAGCTGTTTTTT
v_gene: TRBV19; j_gene: TRBJ1-3; abundance: NA; d_gene: NA; CDR3aa: CASNPGAGNTIYF; CDR3nt: TGTGCCAGTAATCCGGGGGCTGGAAACACCATATATTTT
v_gene: TRBV4-1; j_gene: TRBJ2-2; abundance: NA; d_gene: NA; CDR3aa: CASSQEGPGTGELFF; CDR3nt: TGCGCCAGCAGCCAAGAGGGCCCGGGGACCGGGGAGCTGTTTTTT
v_gene: TRBV28; j_gene: TRBJ2-7; abundance: NA; d_gene: TRBD2; CDR3aa: CASSLGGSRYEQYF; CDR3nt: TGTGCCAGCAGTTTGGGGGGGTCTCGCTACGAGCAGTACTTC
v_gene: TRBV19; j_gene: TRBJ1-2; abundance: NA; d_gene: TRBD1; CDR3aa: CASSRDSEANYGYTF; CDR3nt: TGTGCCAGTAGCCGGGACAGCGAAGCTAACTATGGCTACACCTTC
v_gene: TRBV2; j_gene: TRBJ1-1; abundance: NA; d_gene: TRBD1; CDR3aa: CASSEGTGISTEAFF; CDR3nt: TGTGCCAGCAGTGAAGGGACAGGGATCTCCACTGAAGCTTTCTTT
v_gene: TRBV5-1; j_gene: TRBJ2-2; abundance: NA; d_gene: TRBD2; CDR3aa: CASLSGGGGELFF; CDR3nt: TGCGCCAGCTTAAGCGGGGGCGGCGGGGAGCTGTTTTTT
v_gene: TRBV28; j_gene: TRBJ1-1; abundance: once; d_gene: NA; CDR3aa: CASSFVGRMNTEAFF; CDR3nt: TGTGCCAGCAGTTTCGTTGGGCGCATGAACACTGAAGCTTTCTTT
v_gene: TRBV2; j_gene: TRBJ2-2; abundance: NA; d_gene: NA; CDR3aa: CASSSRNTGELFF; CDR3nt: TGTGCCAGCAGTTCCCGGAACACCGGGGAGCTGTTTTTT
v_gene: TRBV11-2; j_gene: TRBJ1-2; abundance: few; d_gene: NA; CDR3aa: CASSLDGGSYGYTF; CDR3nt: TGTGCCAGCAGCTTAGACGGGGGTAGCTATGGCTACACCTTC
v_gene: TRBV10-3; j_gene: TRBJ2-3; abundance: NA; d_gene: TRBD2; CDR3aa: CAIRGTSGIGTDTQYF; CDR3nt: TGTGCCATCAGAGGGACTAGCGGGATCGGCACAGATACGCAGTATTTT
v_gene: TRBV7-2; j_gene: TRBJ1-1; abundance: NA; d_gene: NA; CDR3aa: CASSYRNMNTEAFF; CDR3nt: TGTGCCAGCAGCTACCGAAACATGAACACTGAAGCTTTCTTT
v_gene: TRBV5-4; j_gene: TRBJ1-2; abundance: medium-sized; d_gene: TRBD1; CDR3aa: CASSAGTGYNYGYTF; CDR3nt: TGTGCCAGCAGTGCCGGGACAGGATATAACTATGGCTACACCTTC
v_gene: TRBV7-7; j_gene: TRBJ2-1; abundance: NA; d_gene: TRBD2; CDR3aa: CASSLSGISYNEQFF; CDR3nt: TGTGCTAGCAGCTTAAGCGGGATCAGCTACAATGAGCAGTTCTTC
v_gene: TRBV28; j_gene: TRBJ1-3; abundance: few; d_gene: NA; CDR3aa: CASSIPGNGNTIYF; CDR3nt: TGTGCCAGCAGTATCCCAGGGAATGGAAACACCATATATTTT
v_gene: TRBV5-1; j_gene: TRBJ1-6; abundance: few; d_gene: TRBD1; CDR3aa: CASSWGDRDNSPLHF; CDR3nt: TGCGCCAGCAGCTGGGGGGACAGGGATAATTCACCCCTCCACTTT
v_gene: TRBV5-6; j_gene: TRBJ2-3; abundance: NA; d_gene: TRBD2; CDR3aa: CASSFFGGGTPDTQYF; CDR3nt: TGTGCCAGCAGCTTTTTCGGCGGGGGTACCCCAGATACGCAGTATTTT
v_gene: TRBV27; j_gene: TRBJ2-2; abundance: NA; d_gene: TRBD1; CDR3aa: CASSFVGQGDAGGEGELFF; CDR3nt: TGTGCCAGCAGTTTCGTAGGACAGGGGGATGCGGGAGGCGAGGGGGAGCTGTTTTTT
v_gene: TRBV19; j_gene: TRBJ1-1; abundance: medium-sized; d_gene: NA; CDR3aa: CASSGPQGMNTEAFF; CDR3nt: TGTGCCAGTAGTGGACCGCAGGGGATGAACACTGAAGCTTTCTTT
v_gene: TRBV10-3; j_gene: TRBJ2-1; abundance: once; d_gene: NA; CDR3aa: CAISEGLIAGNEQFF; CDR3nt: TGTGCCATCAGTGAGGGACTAATAGCAGGAAATGAGCAGTTCTTC